This T cell receptor beta chain was sequenced in a study of blood T cells in healthy people across ages. Study outcomes and limitations: Among T cells, TCR beta diversity per million cells dropped roughly linearly as age rose.

A second PCR of 7 to 11 cycles used a sample-barcoded 5' primer and a J-beta primer mix. In TCRdb, the 5' RACE reads were re-called with MiXCR into one record per CDR3 protein. The sample lists 900,000 to 950,000 distinct CDR3 sequences, 25% to 30% seen once, with roughly 10% in the top ten. Germline V gene sequence: CDR1 MGHRA, CDR2 YSYEKL. The ends were cut back, 1 base at V and 5 bases at J, with 17 bases in the middle. The CDR3 runs 16 residues. This clonotype was seen ten or more times. As yet, its antigen is unknown. The same data also went into a second study, on T cells of mothers and their children. That investigation notes: RNA was extracted, and all of it went into cDNA synthesis at about 1.4 ug per 15 ul. Per mother, over 9.5 million TCR beta CDR3 reads were obtained; per child, approximately 3 million. No clones detected were persistent microchimeric T cell clones.

Specimen: blood. This receptor was taken from a woman aged 40 to 50 in good health. The chain carries TRBV4-1 and TRBJ1-1, with D possibly being TRBD1 (5 bases). CDR3 loop: CASSQVLGRVSTEAFF. The CDR3 region has the DNA TGCGCCAGCAGCCAAGTCTTGGGCAGGGTCTCGACTGAAGCTTTCTTT.